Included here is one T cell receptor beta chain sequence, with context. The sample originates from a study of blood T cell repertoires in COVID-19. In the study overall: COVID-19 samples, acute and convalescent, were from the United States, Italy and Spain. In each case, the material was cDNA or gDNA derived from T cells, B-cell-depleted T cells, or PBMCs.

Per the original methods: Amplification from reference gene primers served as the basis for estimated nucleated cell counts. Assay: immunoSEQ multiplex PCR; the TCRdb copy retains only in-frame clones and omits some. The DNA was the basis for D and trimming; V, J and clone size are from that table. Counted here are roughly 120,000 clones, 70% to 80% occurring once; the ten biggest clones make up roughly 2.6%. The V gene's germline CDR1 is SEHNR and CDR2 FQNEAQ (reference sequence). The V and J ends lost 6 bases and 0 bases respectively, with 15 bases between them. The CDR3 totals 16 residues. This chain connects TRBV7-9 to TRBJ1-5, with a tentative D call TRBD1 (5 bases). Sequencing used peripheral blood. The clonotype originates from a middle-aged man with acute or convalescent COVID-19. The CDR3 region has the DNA TGTGCCAGCAGTTACTCCGGGGGAGCTAGCAATCAGCCCCAGCATTTT. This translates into CASSYSGGASNQPQHF.